The 19 T cell receptor beta chains below come from one sample, sequenced in a study of CD8+CD57+ T cells in acquired aplastic anemia. Genomic DNA was employed as the template in profiling TCR beta VDJ and CDR3. TCRdb passed the reads through MiXCR, listing each CDR3 protein once. The sample carries over 150,000 distinct CDR3 sequences, about 52% recorded once. Whoever was chosen for sequencing had shown CD8+CD57+ cell expansion by flow cytometry. The sample comprised sorted CD4+, CD8+, or CD8+CD57+ T cells (not recorded which) from PBMCs. The source of these receptors is a human donor with aplastic anemia.

V gene TRBV11-2 combines with J gene TRBJ2-1; 11 nucleotides line up with TRBD2. The trim removed 2 bases at V and 8 bases at J, leaving 14 bases unmatched. Germline assignment: CDR1 SGHAT and CDR2 FQNNGV. This CDR3 is built from 18 residues. CDR3 coding DNA: TGTGCCAGCAGCTTATCCCCCGGATCTAGCGGGGGGCGGGATGAGCAGTTCTTC. It codes for CASSLSPGSSGGRDEQFF.

This clonotype was picked up many times. The rearrangement joins TRBV9 to TRBJ1-2; unclear D gene. The V end lost 6 bases, the J end lost 13 bases, and 10 bases lay between the germline ends. Germline V gene lookup returns CDR1 SGDLS and CDR2 YYNGEE. This CDR3 spans 9 amino acids. CDR3 protein: CASIPGPTF. In DNA, the CDR3 is TGTGCCAGCATCCCCGGTCCCACCTTC.

The chain recombines TRBV20-1 with TRBJ2-2, with 8 bases fitting TRBD2. Unmatched junction bases numbered 10, after V lost 4 bases and J lost 6 bases. Germline values: CDR1 DFQATT, CDR2 SNEGSKA (reference sequence). CDR3 size: 15 residues. The CDR3 protein is CSATSFSGVAGELFF. DNA for the CDR3: TGCAGTGCTACCTCCTTTAGCGGGGTGGCCGGGGAGCTGTTTTTT.

The V and J genes are TRBV2 and TRBJ2-6; tentatively, D is TRBD1 or TRBD2 (5 bases each). The CDR3 contains 16 residues. The V gene lost 6 bases and the J gene lost 3 bases, with 15 bases spanning the gap. The germline CDR1 and CDR2 sequences are SNHLY and FYNNEI. The CDR3 spells CASSERGAVGANVLTF. CDR3 DNA sequence: TGTGCCAGCAGCGAGCGAGGGGCGGTTGGGGCCAACGTCCTGACTTTC.

In DNA, the CDR3 is TGTGCCATCAGTGAATTTGGGGGACAGGGAACAGATACGCAGTATTTT. Protein: CAISEFGGQGTDTQYF. The chain joins TRBV10-3 to TRBJ2-3; the match to TRBD1 covers 9 bases. This CDR3 has 16 amino acids. Germline trimming cut 3 bases from V and 3 bases from J; bases unmatched to any gene: 7. CDR1 ENHRY and CDR2 SYGVKD come from the germline V gene.

Concerning this clonotype itself: The conserved final phenylalanine or tryptophan is absent from the CDR3, which likely points to a read error. The V gene is TRBV7-2, the J gene TRBJ2-5; maybe TRBD2 (6 bases). The germline V and J ends were trimmed by 5 bases and 2 bases, with 15 bases remaining between them. From germline, CDR1 is SGHTA and CDR2 FQGNSA. CDR3 length: 15 amino acids. CDR3 protein: CASSLFAGPQETQYL. In nucleotides, the CDR3 is TGTGCCAGCAGCCTCTTTGCGGGGCCGCAAGAGACCCAGTACCTC.

This clonotype was detected many times. The rearrangement joins TRBV4-3 to TRBJ1-6; 7 nucleotides line up with TRBD1. This CDR3 comprises 13 residues. The germline gives CDR1 LGHNA, CDR2 YSLEER. Losses at the gene ends were 6 bases for V and 10 bases for J; bases not matched to a gene: 6. In DNA form, the CDR3 reads TGCGCCAGCAGTCGAACAGGGGAGTCACCCCTCCACTTT. Encoded protein: CASSRTGESPLHF.

The chain carries TRBV25-1 and TRBJ1-6, with 7 bases fitting TRBD1. Per the germline V gene, CDR1 is MGHDK and CDR2 is SYGVNS. The CDR3 loop spans 17 amino acids. J lost 10 bases, V lost 0 bases, and 12 bases had no gene match. The CDR3 loop is CASSEYAQGGLYSPLHF. DNA for the CDR3: TGTGCCAGCAGTGAATACGCGCAAGGGGGCTTATACTCACCCCTCCACTTT.

The chain employs TRBV29-1 and TRBJ1-1; TRBD1 is a possible D gene (5 bases). The CDR3 loop spans 13 amino acids. The germline V gene has CDR1 SQVTM and CDR2 ANQGSEA. The germline V and J ends were trimmed by 2 bases and 6 bases, with 13 bases remaining between them. This chain's CDR3 is CSVERQGVAEAFF. CDR3 in DNA: TGCAGCGTTGAAAGGCAGGGTGTCGCTGAAGCTTTCTTT.

This CDR3 is CAISGLLRGGGELFF. The CDR3 bases are TGTGCCATCAGTGGACTTCTAAGGGGAGGCGGGGAGCTGTTTTTT. The chain recombines TRBV10-3 with TRBJ2-2; D is perhaps TRBD2 (6 bases). The germline V and J ends were trimmed by 4 bases and 7 bases, with 16 bases remaining between them. The CDR3 length is 15 residues. CDR1 is ENHRY, CDR2 SYGVKD, per germline.

This clonotype was seen a few times. A much larger clone lies one base from this, so it may be a read error. The J gene is TRBJ2-7, the V gene TRBV5-6; D uncertain. Trimming cost V 3 bases and J 2 bases, with 9 bases left between them. CDR1 and CDR2 from the germline V gene are SGHDT and YYEEEE. CDR3 size: 13 residues. The CDR3 loop reads CASSSRLAYEQYF. The CDR3 DNA reads TGTGCCAGCAGCTCTAGACTGGCCTACGAGCAGTACTTC.

This clonotype was observed at least ten times. The DNA of the CDR3 is TGTGCCAGCAGTCCCCTAGCGGGGTCGAGTACCGGGGAGCTGTTTTTT. It yields the protein CASSPLAGSSTGELFF. The chain links TRBV6-4 to TRBJ2-2; 9 bases align to TRBD2. There are 16 residues in the CDR3. The germline V gene encodes CDR1 MRHNA and CDR2 SNTAGT. After removal of 5 bases from V and 5 bases from J, the junction contained 9 bases not matched to a gene.

The chain carries TRBV7-9 and TRBJ1-5, with no clear D. V gave up 5 bases and J gave up 1 base, with 9 bases separating them. Germline V gives CDR1 SEHNR, CDR2 FQNEAQ (reference sequence). This CDR3 has 14 amino acids. DNA of the CDR3: TGTGCCAGCAGCCCCGTGGGAAGCAATCAGCCCCAGCATTTT. It specifies CASSPVGSNQPQHF.

The table lists this clonotype with a few counts. The J gene is TRBJ1-2, the V gene TRBV5-6, with D perhaps matching TRBD1 (6 bases). The CDR3 runs to 14 residues. The germline gives CDR1 SGHDT, CDR2 YYEEEE. V lost 5 bases to trimming and J lost 10 bases, with 21 bases between them. CDR3 region: CASRTGEGVNDYTF. CDR3 nucleotide sequence: TGTGCCAGCAGGACGGGGGAGGGGGTAAATGACTACACCTTC.

V and J are TRBV7-3 and TRBJ2-2, with TRBD2 matching 10 bases. The length of the CDR3 is 16 residues. V gave up 4 bases and J gave up 1 base; unmatched junction bases: 3. Germline V gene lookup returns CDR1 SGHTA and CDR2 FQGTGA. CDR3 sequence: CASSSPSGGNTGELFF. Written as DNA, the CDR3 is TGTGCCAGCAGCTCCCCTAGCGGGGGGAACACCGGGGAGCTGTTTTTT.

V and J are TRBV29-1 and TRBJ2-7; 9 bases map to TRBD1. The CDR3 covers 13 residues. From germline, CDR1 is SQVTM and CDR2 ANQGSEA. Germline trimming cut 4 bases from V and 6 bases from J; bases unmatched to any gene: 7. CDR3 nucleotides: TGCAGCGTTGGGGGGACAGGGCTCGGCGAGCAGTACTTC. Protein: CSVGGTGLGEQYF.

This clonotype was detected many times. V is TRBV7-6 and J is TRBJ2-3; possibly TRBD1 for D (6 bases). Germline assignment: CDR1 SGHVS and CDR2 FNYEAQ. The CDR3 extends over 16 amino acids. The V end was cut by 2 bases, the J end by 1 base, with 13 bases between. CDR3 in DNA: TGTGCCAGCAGCTTATCAGGCAGGGGACGCACAGATACGCAGTATTTT. Translating gives CASSLSGRGRTDTQYF.

This chain links TRBV6-2 or TRBV6-3 with TRBJ1-2; a possible D gene is TRBD1 (5 bases). Germline assignment: CDR1 MNHEY and CDR2 SVGEGT. This CDR3 has 14 residues. V dropped 6 bases and J dropped 7 bases, with 18 bases sitting between them. The DNA of the CDR3 is TGTGCCAGCAGCGGCGGGGGAACAGCGCGTGGCTACACCTTC. It translates to CASSGGGTARGYTF.

About this clonotype itself: One end of the junction varies from germline; a read error may be responsible. V is TRBV2 and J is TRBJ2-2; D not certain. Germline assignment: CDR1 SNHLY and CDR2 FYNNEI. This CDR3 has 8 amino acids. CDR3 loop: CASGEVGF. DNA of the CDR3: TGTGCCAGCGGTGAAGTCGGGTTT. Using reference TRBV2 and TRBJ2-2 for the parts outside the CDR3, the full variable domain is EPEVTQTPSHQVTQMGQEVILRCVPISNHLYFYWYRQILGQKVEFLVSFYNNEISEKSEIFDDQFSVERPDGSNFTLKIRSTKLEDSAMYFCASGEVGFGEGSRLTVL.